The T cell receptor beta chain described here comes from a study of T cells after yellow fever vaccination. This clonotype was seen only a few times. The CDR3 has 13 amino acids. Germline CDR1 is ENHRY and CDR2 is SYGVKD. The ends were cut back, 8 bases at V and 0 bases at J, with 11 bases in the middle. TCRdb reanalysed the 5' RACE reads using MiXCR and keeps one entry per CDR3 protein. The table includes about 330,000 distinct CDR3 sequences, roughly 7% detected once. This specimen consisted of PBMCs, obtained roughly 45 days after the first yellow fever vaccination. This receptor was taken from a man in his late teens or twenties who received the YFV17D yellow fever vaccine. The V and J genes are TRBV10-3 and TRBJ2-7; D call uncertain. CDR3 nucleotide sequence: TGTGCCATCGGGTTAAGGAGCTCCTACGAGCAGTACTTC. Residues: CAIGLRSSYEQYF.